The rows below give T cell receptor beta chains drawn from one sample of a study of blood T cell dynamics during melanoma immunotherapy. Some clones are missing from TCRdb's copy, which holds only in-frame ones; the method was immunoSEQ multiplex PCR. The table shows roughly 15,000 clones, with just over 85% occurring only once. The sequenced sample was blood, obtained from a patient treated with checkpoint blockade. Receptor source: a human donor with melanoma. CDR3s include the opening cysteine and the closing phenylalanine or tryptophan. Fields, in order: V gene, CDR3 protein.

V: TRBV5-1
CDR3: CASSKTGEGNTIYF

V: TRBV5-1
CDR3: CASSNGLAGNEQYF

V: TRBV9
CDR3: CASSVVGSGANTGELFF

V: TRBV7-9
CDR3: CASSFSVDEQFF

V: TRBV27
CDR3: CASSLRGGVYNEQFF

V: TRBV4-2
CDR3: CASSQDAGEAFF

V: TRBV5-5
CDR3: CASSQTSLPYEQYF

V: TRBV11-2
CDR3: CASSQVAGGSHNEQFF

V: TRBV10-3
CDR3: CAIGSSGRNTGELFF

V: TRBV2
CDR3: CASSPGLASETQYF

V: TRBV29-1
CDR3: CSVRSSTTYEQYF

V: TRBV7-3
CDR3: CASSLSGLADNEQFF

V: TRBV19
CDR3: CASSIGEPYNEQFF

V: TRBV6-1
CDR3: CASSELGGRETQYF

V: TRBV2
CDR3: CASSSTAGGVLFF

V: TRBV7-8
CDR3: CASSLAASSFYNEQFF

V: TRBV6-5
CDR3: CASRGESRNTIYF

V: TRBV20-1
CDR3: CSATASDTQYF

V: TRBV4-3
CDR3: CASSQVGRGFHEQYF

V: TRBV13
CDR3: CASSTRLAGAQETQYF

V: TRBV19
CDR3: CASSPDSGNTIYF

V: TRBV2
CDR3: CASSPEATGEQFF

V: TRBV11-3
CDR3: CASSDSPQSNNEQFF

V: TRBV7-2
CDR3: CASSQRQGLGSNQPQHF

V: TRBV23-1
CDR3: CASSPPTGAYPSYEQYF

V: TRBV7-9
CDR3: CASSSPRAGLLYEQYF